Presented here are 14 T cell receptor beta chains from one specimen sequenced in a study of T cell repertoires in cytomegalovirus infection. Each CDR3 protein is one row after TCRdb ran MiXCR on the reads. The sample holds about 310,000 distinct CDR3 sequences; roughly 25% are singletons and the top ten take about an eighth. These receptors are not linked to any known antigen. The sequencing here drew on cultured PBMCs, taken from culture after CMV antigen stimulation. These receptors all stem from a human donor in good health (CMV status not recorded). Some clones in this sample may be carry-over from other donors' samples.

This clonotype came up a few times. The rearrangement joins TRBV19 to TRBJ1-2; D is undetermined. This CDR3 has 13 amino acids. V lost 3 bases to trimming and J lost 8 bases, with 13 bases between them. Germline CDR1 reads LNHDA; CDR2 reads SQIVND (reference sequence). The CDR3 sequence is CASSIDPQYGYTF. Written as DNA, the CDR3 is TGTGCCAGTAGTATCGACCCCCAATACGGCTACACCTTC. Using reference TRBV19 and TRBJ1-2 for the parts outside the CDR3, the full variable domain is DGGITQSPKYLFRKEGQNVTLSCEQNLNHDAMYWYRQDPGQGLRLIYYSQIVNDFQKGDIAEGYSVSREKKESFPLTVTSAQKNPTAFYLCASSIDPQYGYTFGSGTRLTVV.

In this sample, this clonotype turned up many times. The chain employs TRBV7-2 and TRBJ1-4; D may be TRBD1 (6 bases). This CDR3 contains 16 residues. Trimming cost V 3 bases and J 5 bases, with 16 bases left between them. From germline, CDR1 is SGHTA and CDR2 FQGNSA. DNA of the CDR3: TGTGCCAGCAGCTTTGCCCCGCTACAGGGAAATGAAAAACTGTTTTTT. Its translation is CASSFAPLQGNEKLFF.

The CDR3 coding sequence is TGTGCCAGCAGTTTCCTGGGACTAGCGGGAGACAAGGATACGCAGTATTTT. This sequence encodes CASSFLGLAGDKDTQYF. The gene calls are TRBV27 and TRBJ2-3; 14 bases agree with TRBD2. In germline, CDR1 is MNHEY, CDR2 SMNVEV (reference sequence). This CDR3 has 17 residues. V shed 3 bases and J 6 bases; nucleotides not matched to a gene: 8.

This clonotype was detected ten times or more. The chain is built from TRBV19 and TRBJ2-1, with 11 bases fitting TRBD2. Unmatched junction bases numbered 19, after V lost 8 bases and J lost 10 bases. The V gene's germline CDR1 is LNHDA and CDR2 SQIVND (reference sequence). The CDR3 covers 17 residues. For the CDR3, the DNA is TGTGCCAGTCAAGTCACTAGCGGGAGCCCTCGAAGGAGAGAGCAGTTCTTC. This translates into CASQVTSGSPRRREQFF.

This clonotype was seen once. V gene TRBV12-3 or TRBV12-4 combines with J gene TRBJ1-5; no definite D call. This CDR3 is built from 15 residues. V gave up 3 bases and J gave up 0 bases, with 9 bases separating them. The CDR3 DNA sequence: TGTGCCAGCAGTTTTTCGCTCTATAGCAATCAGCCCCAGCATTTT. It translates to CASSFSLYSNQPQHF.

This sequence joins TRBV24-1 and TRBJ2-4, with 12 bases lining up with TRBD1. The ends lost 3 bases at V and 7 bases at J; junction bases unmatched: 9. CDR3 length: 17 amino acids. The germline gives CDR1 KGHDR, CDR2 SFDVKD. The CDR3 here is CATSDGRDRGLRNIQYF. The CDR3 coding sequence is TGTGCCACCAGTGATGGGCGGGACAGGGGGCTCCGGAACATTCAGTACTTC.

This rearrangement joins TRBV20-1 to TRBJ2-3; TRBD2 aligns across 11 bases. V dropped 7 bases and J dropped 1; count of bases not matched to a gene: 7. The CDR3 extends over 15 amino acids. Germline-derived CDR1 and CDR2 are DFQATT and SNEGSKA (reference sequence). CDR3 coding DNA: TGCAGTGTTACAAAACTAGCGGGAGGCACAGATACGCAGTATTTT. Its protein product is CSVTKLAGGTDTQYF.

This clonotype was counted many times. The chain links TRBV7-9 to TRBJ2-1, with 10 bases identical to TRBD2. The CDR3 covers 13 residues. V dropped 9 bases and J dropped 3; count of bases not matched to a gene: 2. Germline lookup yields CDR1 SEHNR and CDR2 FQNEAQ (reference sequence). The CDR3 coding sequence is TGTGCCAGTCGGACTAGCGGCTACAATGAGCAGTTCTTC. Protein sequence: CASRTSGYNEQFF.

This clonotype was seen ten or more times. The CDR3 loop reads CASSPLEYTGELFF. The CDR3 region has the DNA TGTGCCAGCAGTCCCCTTGAATATACCGGGGAGCTGTTTTTT. This rearrangement joins TRBV28 to TRBJ2-2, with D unresolved. The CDR3 covers 14 residues. The germline V and J ends were trimmed by 5 bases and 5 bases, with 12 bases remaining between them. Per germline, CDR1 MDHEN and CDR2 SYDVKM.

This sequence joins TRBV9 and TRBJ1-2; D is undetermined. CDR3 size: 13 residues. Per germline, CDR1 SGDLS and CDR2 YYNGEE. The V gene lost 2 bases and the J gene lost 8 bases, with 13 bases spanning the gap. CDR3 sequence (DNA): TGTGCCAGCAGCGTGTATATCGGGAGGGGCTACACCTTC. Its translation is CASSVYIGRGYTF.

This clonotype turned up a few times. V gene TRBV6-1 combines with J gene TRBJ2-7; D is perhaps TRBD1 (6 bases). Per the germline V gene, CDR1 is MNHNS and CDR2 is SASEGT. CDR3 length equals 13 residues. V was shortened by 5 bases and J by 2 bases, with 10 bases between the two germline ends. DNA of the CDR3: TGTGCCAGCAGTAGGGACATGACCTACGAGCAGTACTTC. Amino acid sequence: CASSRDMTYEQYF.

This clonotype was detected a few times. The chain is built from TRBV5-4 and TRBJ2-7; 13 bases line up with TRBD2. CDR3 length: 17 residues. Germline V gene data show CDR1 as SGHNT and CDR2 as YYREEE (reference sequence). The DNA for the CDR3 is TGTGTTACTAGAGGGACTAGCGGGATACGCCCCTTAAACGAGCAGTACGTC. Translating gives CVTRGTSGIRPLNEQYV.

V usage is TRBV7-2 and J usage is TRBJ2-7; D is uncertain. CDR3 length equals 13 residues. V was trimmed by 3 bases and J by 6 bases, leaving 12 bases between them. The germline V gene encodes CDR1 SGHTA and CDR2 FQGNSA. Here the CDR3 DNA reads TGTGCCAGCAGCTTGGGAAGGGTTGGCGAGCAGTACGTC. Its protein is CASSLGRVGEQYV.

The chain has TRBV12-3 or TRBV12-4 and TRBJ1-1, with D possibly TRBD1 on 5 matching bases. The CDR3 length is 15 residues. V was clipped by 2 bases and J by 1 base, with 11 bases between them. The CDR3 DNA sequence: TGTGCCAGCAGTTTACATATTCAGGGGAACACTGAAGCTTTCTTT. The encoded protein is CASSLHIQGNTEAFF.